Presented here are 14 T cell receptor beta chains from one specimen sequenced in a study of T cell responses to AZD1222 COVID-19 vaccine. Generated by immunoSEQ multiplex PCR, the TCRdb table keeps only in-frame clones and is missing some. The sample has about 93,000 clones; just over 85% are singletons. This specimen consisted of peripheral blood, obtained on day 0 of AZD1222 vaccination. The receptors were sampled from an adult in good health.

This clone was seen a handful of times. The chain combines TRBV27 with TRBJ1-1, with 9 bases lining up with TRBD1. Per germline, CDR1 MNHEY and CDR2 SMNVEV (reference sequence). J was trimmed by 1 base and V by 3 bases; bases with no gene match: 3. This CDR3 contains 15 residues. The CDR3 region has the DNA TGTGCCAGCAGTTTGGGGACAGGGTCGAACACTGAAGCTTTCTTT. Translation gives CASSLGTGSNTEAFF.

CDR3 nucleotides: TGTGCCAGCAGTTTATCGAGGGTGCTTGGGGCCAACGTCCTGACTTTC. Translation: CASSLSRVLGANVLTF. V gene TRBV27 combines with J gene TRBJ2-6; D might be TRBD2 (5 bases). Trimming removed 0 bases at V and 3 bases at J, with 9 bases between. This CDR3 is 16 amino acids long. Germline loops: CDR1 MNHEY, CDR2 SMNVEV (reference sequence).

The chain links TRBV9 to TRBJ2-4, with D hard to call. Germline-derived CDR1 and CDR2 are SGDLS and YYNGEE. The CDR3 length is 15 residues. V was cut by 0 bases and J by 0 bases, with 7 bases left in between. The DNA for the CDR3 is TGTGCCAGCAGCGTAGGCCAACTAGCCAAAAACATTCAGTACTTC. It translates to CASSVGQLAKNIQYF.

J is TRBJ2-7 and V is TRBV5-1, with 8 positions matching TRBD1. CDR3 size: 13 residues. In germline, CDR1 is SGHRS, CDR2 YFSETQ. V was pared by 4 bases and J by 12 bases, with 12 bases of the junction left unmatched. For the CDR3, the DNA is TGCGCCAGCAGCCAGTACGGACAGGGACAAGGGTACTTC. Its translation: CASSQYGQGQGYF.

V gene TRBV6-1 combines with J gene TRBJ1-1; possibly TRBD1 for D (6 bases). CDR3 size: 16 residues. V gave up 3 bases and J gave up 5 bases, with 19 bases separating them. Germline V gene lookup returns CDR1 MNHNS and CDR2 SASEGT. The CDR3 is CASSDMGAPAGTEAFF. The CDR3 DNA sequence: TGTGCCAGCAGTGATATGGGGGCGCCGGCGGGAACTGAAGCTTTCTTT.

The chain employs TRBV12-3 or TRBV12-4 and TRBJ2-5; D is undetermined. The CDR3 spans 13 residues. Trimming removed 7 bases at V and 1 base at J, with 10 bases between. In DNA, the CDR3 is TGTGCCAGCACCCAACATATCCAAGAGACCCAGTACTTC. It specifies CASTQHIQETQYF.

The chain links TRBV19 to TRBJ1-1; 9 nucleotides match TRBD1. CDR1 LNHDA and CDR2 SQIVND come from the germline V gene (reference sequence). V lost 6 bases, J lost 2 bases, and 7 bases stayed unmatched. This CDR3 contains 15 residues. CDR3 loop: CASRGPGQGNTEAFF. As DNA, the CDR3 is TGTGCCAGTAGGGGCCCGGGACAGGGAAACACTGAAGCTTTCTTT.

J is TRBJ2-5 and V is TRBV10-1; 10 nucleotides line up with TRBD1. Germline CDR1 is WNHNN and CDR2 is SYGVQD (reference sequence). The CDR3 runs 14 residues. After removal of 6 bases from V and 0 bases from J, the junction contained 1 base not matched to a gene. The CDR3 DNA reads TGCGCCAGCAGCGGGACAGGGGACCAAGAGACCCAGTACTTC. Its protein is CASSGTGDQETQYF.

The rearrangement links TRBV25-1 to TRBJ1-6; 8 bases line up with TRBD1. The V segment lost 6 bases and the J segment 5 bases; nucleotides outside the gene matches: 6. In germline, CDR1 is MGHDK, CDR2 SYGVNS. The CDR3 has 15 residues. CDR3 region: CASRQDRVNNSPLHF. The CDR3 DNA follows: TGTGCCAGCAGGCAGGACAGGGTGAATAATTCACCCCTCCACTTT.

In DNA, the CDR3 is TGTGCCAGCAGCTTAGGTGGTGGGGGGAACGGCTATGGCTACACCTTC. As protein: CASSLGGGGNGYGYTF. This chain joins TRBV7-2 and TRBJ1-2; D possibly corresponds to TRBD1 (5 bases). The germline V gene has CDR1 SGHTA and CDR2 FQGNSA. The CDR3 sequence is 16 residues long. Between the trimmed V and J ends, which lost 1 base and 4 bases, there was a span of 16 bases.

The chain employs TRBV23-1 and TRBJ1-2; weak D call: TRBD1 (5 bases). TRBV23-1 is recorded as an ORF, its role being uncertain. The CDR3 runs to 12 residues. With 4 bases removed from V and 4 bases from J, the gap between germline ends came to 7 bases. The CDR3 DNA sequence: TGCGCCAGCAGTCGGGGCCGCTATGGCTACACCTTC. This sequence encodes CASSRGRYGYTF.

V gene TRBV19 combines with J gene TRBJ2-3, with 9 nucleotides matching TRBD2. Germline-derived CDR1 and CDR2 are LNHDA and SQIVND (reference sequence). The CDR3 runs to 15 residues. Trimming removed 4 bases from V and 3 bases from J; junction bases left unmatched: 5. CDR3 nucleotides: TGTGCCAGTAGTAATTGGCGGGAGGGTACAGATACGCAGTATTTT. Translated, it gives CASSNWREGTDTQYF.

This chain connects TRBV19 to TRBJ1-1, with D unclear. Trimming stripped 10 bases from V and 5 bases from J, with 17 bases between. CDR1 LNHDA and CDR2 SQIVND come from the germline V gene (reference sequence). This CDR3 is built from 13 residues. The CDR3 DNA reads as TGTGCCACCACTTGGGGAGTCGTTACTGAAGCTTTCTTT. Its translation is CATTWGVVTEAFF.

Comments on this clone: This same CDR3 is encoded by further DNA sequences in the sample. This rearrangement joins TRBV5-1 to TRBJ2-7, with 11 positions matching TRBD1. Germline V CDR1 and CDR2: SGHRS, YFSETQ. This CDR3 has 16 residues. V shed 2 bases, J shed 4 bases, and the junction held 8 bases outside the gene matches. The CDR3 protein is CASSFRTGGITYEQYF. CDR3 nucleotides: TGCGCCAGCAGCTTTAGGACAGGGGGCATTACTTACGAGCAGTACTTC.